Sequencing of this T cell receptor beta chain was carried out in a study of blood T cells in healthy people across ages. PCR was performed a second time for roughly 7 to 12 cycles using a sample-barcoded 5' primer and a J-beta primer mix. In TCRdb, the 5' RACE reads were re-called with MiXCR into one record per CDR3 protein. Here the sample spans around 1,000,000 distinct CDR3 sequences, 20% to 25% being singletons. This same sample was also taken into another study, of T cells of mothers and their children.

The sample comprised blood. The receptor comes from a girl aged 2 to 9 in good health.

CDR3 DNA: TGTGCCAGCAGCTTTGACTCGAGTTGGAGCTCCTACAATGAGCAGTTCTTC. Translating it yields CASSFDSSWSSYNEQFF. The V and J genes are TRBV7-2 and TRBJ2-1; D unresolved. The CDR3 consists of 17 residues. The germline V gene has CDR1 SGHTA and CDR2 FQGNSA. The germline V and J ends were trimmed by 3 bases and 0 bases, with 15 bases remaining between them.